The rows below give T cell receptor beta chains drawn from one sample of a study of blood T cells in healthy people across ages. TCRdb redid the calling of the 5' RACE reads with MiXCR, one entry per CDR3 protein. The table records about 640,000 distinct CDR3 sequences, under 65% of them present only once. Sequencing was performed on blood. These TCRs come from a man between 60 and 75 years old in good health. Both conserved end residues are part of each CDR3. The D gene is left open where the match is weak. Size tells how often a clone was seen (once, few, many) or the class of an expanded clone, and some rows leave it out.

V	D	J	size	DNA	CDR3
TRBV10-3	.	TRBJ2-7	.	TGTGCCACCAAGACAGGGAGGTTCTACGAGCAGTACTTC	CATKTGRFYEQYF
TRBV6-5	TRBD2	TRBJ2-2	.	TGTGCCAGCAGCCGCGGCGGGGGCGGGGAGCTGTTTTTT	CASSRGGGGELFF
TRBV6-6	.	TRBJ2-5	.	TGTGCCAGCAGTCCGCGGGGACGGCAAGAGACCCAGTACTTC	CASSPRGRQETQYF
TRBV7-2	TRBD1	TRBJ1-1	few	TGTGCCAGCAGCTCCCGGACAGGGGCGAACACTGAAGCTTTCTTT	CASSSRTGANTEAFF
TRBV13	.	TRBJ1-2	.	TGTGCCAGCAGCTTATTTGGTAACTATGGCTACACCTTC	CASSLFGNYGYTF
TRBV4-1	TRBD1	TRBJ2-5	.	TGCGCCAGCAGCCAAAGACAGGGGGGGGAAGAGACCCAGTACTTC	CASSQRQGGEETQYF
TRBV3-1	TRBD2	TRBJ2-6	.	TGTGCCAGCAGCCCGGGACTAGCGGGGTATGGCTCTGGGGCCAACGTCCTGACTTTC	CASSPGLAGYGSGANVLTF
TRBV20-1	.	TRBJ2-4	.	TGCAGTGCTAGAGAGTCTCTCCAAGCCAAAAACATTCAGTACTTC	CSARESLQAKNIQYF
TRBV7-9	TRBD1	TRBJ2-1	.	TGTGCCAGCAGCGCCGGACAGGCCGACAAGGAGACCCAGTTCTTC	CASSAGQADKETQFF
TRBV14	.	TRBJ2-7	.	TGTGCCAGCAGCCAAGATAGGCGGGACGAGCAGTACTTC	CASSQDRRDEQYF
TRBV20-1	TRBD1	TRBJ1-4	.	TGCAGTGCTAGAGGCCCAGGGGGCGCAAAGGGTGAAAAACTGTTTTTT	CSARGPGGAKGEKLFF
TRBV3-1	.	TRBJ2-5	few	TGTGCCAGCAGCCGGACACGAAAGTGGGAGACCCAGTACTTC	CASSRTRKWETQYF
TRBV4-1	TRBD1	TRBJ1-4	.	TGCGCCAGCAGCCAAACCACAGGGGCGAGTGAAAAACTGTTTTTT	CASSQTTGASEKLFF
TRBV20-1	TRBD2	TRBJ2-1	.	TGCAGTGCTAGAGTTATAGGACTAGGCAATGAGCAGTTCTTC	CSARVIGLGNEQFF
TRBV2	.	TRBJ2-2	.	TGTGCCAGCAACTCACAGGGCCTATCGAACACCGGGGAGCTGTTTTTT	CASNSQGLSNTGELFF
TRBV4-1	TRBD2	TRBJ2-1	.	TGCGCCAGCAGCCCCACGGGCGGGGGTTTGGAGCAGTTCTTC	CASSPTGGGLEQFF
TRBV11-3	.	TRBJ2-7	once	TGTGCCAGCAGACGCCCGGGACATACCTCCTACGAGCAGTACTTC	CASRRPGHTSYEQYF
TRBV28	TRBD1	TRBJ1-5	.	TGTGCCAGCAAAGAGGGGGCGGGTCAGCCCCAGCATTTT	CASKEGAGQPQHF
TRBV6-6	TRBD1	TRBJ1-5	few	TGTGCCAGCAGTTACCACAGGGGCGGCGGAAATCAGCCCCAGCATTTT	CASSYHRGGGNQPQHF
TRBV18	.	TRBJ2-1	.	TGTGCCAGCTCACCACCGATCCCCTACAATGAGCAGTTCTTC	CASSPPIPYNEQFF
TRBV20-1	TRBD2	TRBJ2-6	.	TGCAGCGCTAGCGGGTCTCTCCTAGCATCCGCCTCTGGGGCCAACGTCCTGACTTTC	CSASGSLLASASGANVLTF
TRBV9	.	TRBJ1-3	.	TGTGCCAGCAGCGTATTTGCAGAGGGTACCAACACCATATATTTT	CASSVFAEGTNTIYF
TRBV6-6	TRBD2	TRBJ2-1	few	TGTGCCAGCACCCCGATAGCGGGGGGCTACAATGAGCAGTTCTTC	CASTPIAGGYNEQFF